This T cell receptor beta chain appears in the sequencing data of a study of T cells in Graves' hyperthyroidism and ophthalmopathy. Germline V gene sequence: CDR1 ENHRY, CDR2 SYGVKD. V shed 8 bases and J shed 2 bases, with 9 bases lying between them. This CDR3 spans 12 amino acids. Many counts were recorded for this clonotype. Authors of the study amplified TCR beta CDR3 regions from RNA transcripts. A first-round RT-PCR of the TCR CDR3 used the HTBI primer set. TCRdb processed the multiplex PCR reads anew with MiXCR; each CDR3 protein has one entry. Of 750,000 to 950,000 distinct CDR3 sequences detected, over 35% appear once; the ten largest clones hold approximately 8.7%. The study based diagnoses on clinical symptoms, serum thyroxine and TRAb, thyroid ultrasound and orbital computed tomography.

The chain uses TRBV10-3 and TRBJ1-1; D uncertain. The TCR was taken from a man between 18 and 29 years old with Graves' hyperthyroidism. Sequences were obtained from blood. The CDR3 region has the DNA TGTGCCATCCTATCCACTAACACTGAAGCTTTCTTT. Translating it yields CAILSTNTEAFF.